The entry that follows covers one T cell receptor (beta chain) sequence. The CDR3 spans 15 residues. V gave up 1 base and J gave up 12 bases, with 22 bases separating them. Germline CDR1 and CDR2: WNHNN and SYGVQD (reference sequence). The data stem from a study of blood T cell repertoires in COVID-19. Study summary: Some COVID-19 samples were acute and others convalescent; all came from the United States, Italy and Spain.

As processed by the authors: Counts of nucleated cells, estimated from reference gene primer amplification, were obtained. Some clones are missing from TCRdb's copy, which holds only in-frame ones; the method was immunoSEQ multiplex PCR. The V and J calls and clone size are taken from that table; D and trimming were inferred from the DNA. The sample lists about 110,000 clones, approximately 78% occurring once. This clonotype originated in a man in his sixties or seventies with acute or convalescent COVID-19. The chain carries TRBV10-1 and TRBJ2-7; no firm D call. Material: peripheral blood. The CDR3 region is CASSECWAVFKPPYF. The CDR3 DNA sequence: TGCGCCAGCAGTGAGTGCTGGGCAGTGTTTAAGCCACCGTACTTC.